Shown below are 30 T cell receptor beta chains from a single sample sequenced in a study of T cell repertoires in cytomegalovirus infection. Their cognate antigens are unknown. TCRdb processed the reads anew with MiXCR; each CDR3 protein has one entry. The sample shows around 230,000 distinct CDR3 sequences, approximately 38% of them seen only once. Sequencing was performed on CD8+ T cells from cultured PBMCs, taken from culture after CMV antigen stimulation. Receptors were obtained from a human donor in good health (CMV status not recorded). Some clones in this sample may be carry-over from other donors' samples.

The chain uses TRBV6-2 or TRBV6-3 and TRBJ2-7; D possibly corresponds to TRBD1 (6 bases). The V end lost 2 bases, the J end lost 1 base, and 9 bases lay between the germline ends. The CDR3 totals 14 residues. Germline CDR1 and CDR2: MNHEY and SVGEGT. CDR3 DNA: TGTGCCAGCAGTTACGACCAGGGGTCCTACGAGCAGTACTTC. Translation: CASSYDQGSYEQYF.

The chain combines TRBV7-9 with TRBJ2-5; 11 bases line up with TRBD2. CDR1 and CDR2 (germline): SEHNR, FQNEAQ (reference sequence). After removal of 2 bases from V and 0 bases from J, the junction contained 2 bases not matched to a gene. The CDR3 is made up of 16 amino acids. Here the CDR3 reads CASSLMGLADQETQYF. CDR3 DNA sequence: TGTGCCAGCAGCTTAATGGGACTAGCGGACCAAGAGACCCAGTACTTC.

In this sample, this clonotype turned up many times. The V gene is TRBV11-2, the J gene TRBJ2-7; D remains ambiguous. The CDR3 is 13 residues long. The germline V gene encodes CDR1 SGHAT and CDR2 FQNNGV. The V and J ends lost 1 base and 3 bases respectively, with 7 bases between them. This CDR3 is CASSLGRLYEQYF. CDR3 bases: TGTGCCAGCAGCTTAGGACGGCTCTACGAGCAGTACTTC.

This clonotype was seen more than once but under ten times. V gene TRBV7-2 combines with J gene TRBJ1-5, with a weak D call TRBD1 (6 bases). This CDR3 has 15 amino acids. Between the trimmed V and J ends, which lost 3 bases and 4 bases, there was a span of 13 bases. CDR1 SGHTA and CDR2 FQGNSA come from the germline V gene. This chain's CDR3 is CASSFLGAANQPQHF. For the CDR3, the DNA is TGTGCCAGCAGCTTCTTGGGGGCGGCGAATCAGCCCCAGCATTTT.

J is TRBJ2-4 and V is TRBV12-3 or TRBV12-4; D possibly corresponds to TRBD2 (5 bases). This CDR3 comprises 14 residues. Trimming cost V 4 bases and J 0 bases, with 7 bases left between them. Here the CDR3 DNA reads TGTGCCAGCAGTTCCGGGGTAGCCAAAAACATTCAGTACTTC. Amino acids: CASSSGVAKNIQYF.

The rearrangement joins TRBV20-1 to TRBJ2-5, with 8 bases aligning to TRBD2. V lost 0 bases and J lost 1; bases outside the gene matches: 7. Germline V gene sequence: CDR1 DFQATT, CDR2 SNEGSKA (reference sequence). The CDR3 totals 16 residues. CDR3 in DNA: TGCAGTGCTAGAGAAGCAGCGGGAGAGCTCCAAGAGACCCAGTACTTC. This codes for CSAREAAGELQETQYF.

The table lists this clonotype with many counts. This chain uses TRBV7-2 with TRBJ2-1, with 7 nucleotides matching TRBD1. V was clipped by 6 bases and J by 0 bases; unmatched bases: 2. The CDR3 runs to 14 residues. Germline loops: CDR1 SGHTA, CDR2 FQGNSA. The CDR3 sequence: CASRDRSSYNEQFF. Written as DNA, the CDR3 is TGTGCCAGCAGGGACAGGAGCTCCTACAATGAGCAGTTCTTC. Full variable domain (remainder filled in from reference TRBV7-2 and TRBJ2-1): GAGVSQSPSNKVTEKGKDVELRCDPISGHTALYWYRQSLGQGLEFLIYFQGNSAPDKSGLPSDRFSAERTGGSVSTLTIQRTQQEDSAVYLCASRDRSSYNEQFFGPGTRLTVL.

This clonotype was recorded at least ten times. CDR3 sequence (DNA): TGTGCCAGCAGCTTATCCGGGAGATCGAACACCGGGGAGCTGTTTTTT. It translates to CASSLSGRSNTGELFF. The chain is built from TRBV7-6 and TRBJ2-2; tentative D call: TRBD2 (6 bases). Germline assignment: CDR1 SGHVS and CDR2 FNYEAQ. V shed 2 bases and J shed 0 bases, with 10 bases lying between them. This CDR3 region has 16 residues.

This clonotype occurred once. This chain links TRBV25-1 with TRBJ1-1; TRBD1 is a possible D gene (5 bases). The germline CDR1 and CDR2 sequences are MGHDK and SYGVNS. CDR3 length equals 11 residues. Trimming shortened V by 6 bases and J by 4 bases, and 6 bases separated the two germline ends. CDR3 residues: CASRTGTEAFF. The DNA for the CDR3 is TGTGCCAGCAGAACAGGCACTGAAGCTTTCTTT.

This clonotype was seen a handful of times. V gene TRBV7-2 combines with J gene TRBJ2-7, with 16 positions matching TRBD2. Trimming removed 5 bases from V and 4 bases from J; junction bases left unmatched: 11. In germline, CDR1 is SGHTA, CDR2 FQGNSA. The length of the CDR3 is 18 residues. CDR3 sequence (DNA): TGTGCCAGCAGCGATAGGGGACTAGCGGGGGGGCCCTATTACGAGCAGTACTTC. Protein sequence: CASSDRGLAGGPYYEQYF. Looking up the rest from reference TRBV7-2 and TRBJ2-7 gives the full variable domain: GAGVSQSPSNKVTEKGKDVELRCDPISGHTALYWYRQSLGQGLEFLIYFQGNSAPDKSGLPSDRFSAERTGGSVSTLTIQRTQQEDSAVYLCASSDRGLAGGPYYEQYFGPGTRLTVT.

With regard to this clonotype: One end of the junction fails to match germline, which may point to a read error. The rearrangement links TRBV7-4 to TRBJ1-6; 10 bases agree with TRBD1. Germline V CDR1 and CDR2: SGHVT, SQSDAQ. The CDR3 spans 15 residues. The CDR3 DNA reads TGTGTCAGCACCTGGACAGGGGGGTTTAATTCACCCCTCCACTTT. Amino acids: CVSTWTGGFNSPLHF.

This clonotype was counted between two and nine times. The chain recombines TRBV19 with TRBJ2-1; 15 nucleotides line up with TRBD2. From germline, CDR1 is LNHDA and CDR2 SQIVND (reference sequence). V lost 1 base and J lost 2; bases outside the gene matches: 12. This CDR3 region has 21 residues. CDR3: CASSIALGLAGGPTTYNEQFF. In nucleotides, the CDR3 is TGTGCCAGTAGTATAGCCCTCGGACTAGCGGGAGGGCCGACGACCTACAATGAGCAGTTCTTC.

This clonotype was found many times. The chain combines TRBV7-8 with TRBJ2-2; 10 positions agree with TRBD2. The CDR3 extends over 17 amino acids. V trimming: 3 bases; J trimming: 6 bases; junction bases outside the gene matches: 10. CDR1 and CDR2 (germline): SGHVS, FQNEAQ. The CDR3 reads CASSLYPSGGGAGELFF. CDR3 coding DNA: TGTGCCAGCAGCTTGTACCCTAGCGGGGGTGGGGCCGGGGAGCTGTTTTTT.

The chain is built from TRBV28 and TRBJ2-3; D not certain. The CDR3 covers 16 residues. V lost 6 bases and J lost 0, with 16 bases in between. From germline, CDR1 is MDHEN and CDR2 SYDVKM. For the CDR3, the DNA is TGTGCCAGCAGCTCCCCCCGTGAGGTTAGCACAGATACGCAGTATTTT. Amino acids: CASSSPREVSTDTQYF.

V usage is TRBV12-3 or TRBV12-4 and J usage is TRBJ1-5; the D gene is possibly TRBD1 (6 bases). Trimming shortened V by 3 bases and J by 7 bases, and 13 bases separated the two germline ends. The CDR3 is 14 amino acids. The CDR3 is CASSFRGRGQPQHF. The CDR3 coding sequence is TGTGCCAGCAGTTTCAGGGGTAGAGGGCAGCCCCAGCATTTT.

Written as DNA, the CDR3 is TGTGCCAGCAGTTCGATAGCGGGTAGCACAGATACGCAGTATTTT. It is translated as CASSSIAGSTDTQYF. The rearrangement joins TRBV28 to TRBJ2-3, with 7 bases lining up with TRBD2. V gave up 4 bases and J gave up 0 bases; unmatched junction bases: 4. The germline gives CDR1 MDHEN, CDR2 SYDVKM. The CDR3 runs 15 residues. The whole variable domain, remainder taken from reference TRBV28 and TRBJ2-3, is DVKVTQSSRYLVKRTGEKVFLECVQDMDHENMFWYRQDPGLGLRLIYFSYDVKMKEKGDIPEGYSVSREKKERFSLILESASTNQTSMYLCASSSIAGSTDTQYFGPGTRLTVL.

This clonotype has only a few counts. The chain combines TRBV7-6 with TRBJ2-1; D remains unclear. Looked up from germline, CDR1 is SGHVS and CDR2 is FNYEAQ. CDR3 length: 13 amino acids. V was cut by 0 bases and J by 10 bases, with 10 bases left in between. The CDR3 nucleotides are TGTGCCAGCAGCTTAGCGAAAGGAACCGAGCAGTTCTTC. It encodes CASSLAKGTEQFF.

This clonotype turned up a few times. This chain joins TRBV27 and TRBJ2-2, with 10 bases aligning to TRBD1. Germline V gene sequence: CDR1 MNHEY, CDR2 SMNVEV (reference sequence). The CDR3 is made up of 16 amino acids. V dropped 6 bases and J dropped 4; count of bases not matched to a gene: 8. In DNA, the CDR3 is TGTGCCAGCAGCAGAAGACAGGGGGCCTTCACCGGGGAGCTGTTTTTT. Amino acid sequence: CASSRRQGAFTGELFF.

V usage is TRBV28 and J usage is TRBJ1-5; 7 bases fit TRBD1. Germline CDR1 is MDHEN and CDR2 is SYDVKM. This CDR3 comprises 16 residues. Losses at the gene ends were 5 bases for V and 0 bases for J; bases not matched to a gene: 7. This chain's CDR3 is CASSSRQGDSNQPQHF. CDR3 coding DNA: TGTGCCAGCAGTAGCCGACAGGGTGATAGCAATCAGCCCCAGCATTTT.

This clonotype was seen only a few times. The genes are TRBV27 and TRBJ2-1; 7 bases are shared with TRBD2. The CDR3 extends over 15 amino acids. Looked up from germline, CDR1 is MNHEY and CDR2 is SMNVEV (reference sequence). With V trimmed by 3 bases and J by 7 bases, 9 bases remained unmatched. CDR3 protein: CASSLTSSLKNEQFF. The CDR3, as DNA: TGTGCCAGCAGTTTGACTAGCTCGCTAAAAAATGAGCAGTTCTTC.

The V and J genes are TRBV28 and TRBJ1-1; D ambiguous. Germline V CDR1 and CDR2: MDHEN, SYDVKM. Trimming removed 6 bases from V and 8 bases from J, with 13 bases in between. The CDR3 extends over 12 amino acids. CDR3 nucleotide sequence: TGTGCCAGCAGACAGAGGACGGCGGAAGCTTTCTTT. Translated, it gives CASRQRTAEAFF.

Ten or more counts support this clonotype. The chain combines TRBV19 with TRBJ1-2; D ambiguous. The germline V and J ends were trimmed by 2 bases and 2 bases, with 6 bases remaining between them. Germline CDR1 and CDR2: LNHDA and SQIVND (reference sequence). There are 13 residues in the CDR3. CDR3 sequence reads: CASSINGNYGYTF. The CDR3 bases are TGTGCCAGTAGTATAAATGGAAACTATGGCTACACCTTC.

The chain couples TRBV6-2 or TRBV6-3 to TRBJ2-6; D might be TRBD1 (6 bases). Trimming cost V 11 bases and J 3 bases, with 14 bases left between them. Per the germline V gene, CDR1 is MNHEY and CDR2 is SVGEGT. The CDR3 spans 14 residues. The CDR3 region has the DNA TGTGCCGGCCGCAGGGGTAGTGGGGCCAACGTCCTGACTTTC. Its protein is CAGRRGSGANVLTF.

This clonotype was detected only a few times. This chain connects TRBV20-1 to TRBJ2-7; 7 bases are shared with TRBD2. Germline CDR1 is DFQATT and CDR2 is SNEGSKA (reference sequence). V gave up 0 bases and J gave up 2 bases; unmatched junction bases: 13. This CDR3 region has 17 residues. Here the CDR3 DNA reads TGCAGTGCTAGAGATAAATCCGGACTAGGAAAAGCCTACGAGCAGTACTTC. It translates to CSARDKSGLGKAYEQYF.

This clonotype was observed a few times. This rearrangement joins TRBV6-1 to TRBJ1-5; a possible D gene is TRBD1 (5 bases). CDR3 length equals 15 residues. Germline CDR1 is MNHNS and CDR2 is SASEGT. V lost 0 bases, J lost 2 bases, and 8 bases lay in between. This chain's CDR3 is CASSEAPTGNQPQHF. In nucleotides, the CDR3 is TGTGCCAGCAGTGAAGCGCCGACAGGCAATCAGCCCCAGCATTTT.

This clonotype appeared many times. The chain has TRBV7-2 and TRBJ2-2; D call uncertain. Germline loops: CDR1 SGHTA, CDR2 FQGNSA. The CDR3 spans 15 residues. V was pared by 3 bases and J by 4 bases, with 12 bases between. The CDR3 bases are TGTGCCAGCAGCTTCCATAGAAGGGTCACCGGGGAGCTGTTTTTT. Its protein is CASSFHRRVTGELFF.

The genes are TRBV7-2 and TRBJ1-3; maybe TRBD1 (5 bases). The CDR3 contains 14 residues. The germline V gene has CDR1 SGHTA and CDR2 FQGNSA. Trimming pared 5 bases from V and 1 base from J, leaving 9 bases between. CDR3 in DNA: TGTGCCAGCAGCCCCCAGGGTTCTGGAAACACCATATATTTT. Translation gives CASSPQGSGNTIYF.

CDR3 region: CASTAWGPTSTDTQYF. The CDR3 DNA follows: TGTGCCAGCACCGCATGGGGGCCCACTAGCACAGATACGCAGTATTTT. The V call is TRBV7-9, the J call TRBJ2-3; possible D gene TRBD1, 6 bases. Trimming cost V 7 bases and J 0 bases, with 17 bases left between them. In germline, CDR1 is SEHNR, CDR2 FQNEAQ (reference sequence). This CDR3 spans 16 amino acids. Full variable domain (rest looked up from reference TRBV7-9 and TRBJ2-3): DTGVSQNPRHKITKRGQNVTFRCDPISEHNRLYWYRQTLGQGPEFLTYFQNEAQLEKSRLLSDRFSAERPKGSFSTLEIQRTEQGDSAMYLCASTAWGPTSTDTQYFGPGTRLTVL.

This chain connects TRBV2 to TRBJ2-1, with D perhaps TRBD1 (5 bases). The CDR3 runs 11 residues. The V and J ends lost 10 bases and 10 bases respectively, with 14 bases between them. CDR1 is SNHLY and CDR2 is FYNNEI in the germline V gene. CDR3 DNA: TGTGCCACCAGGGTCTCCCCCGAGCAGTTCTTC. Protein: CATRVSPEQFF.

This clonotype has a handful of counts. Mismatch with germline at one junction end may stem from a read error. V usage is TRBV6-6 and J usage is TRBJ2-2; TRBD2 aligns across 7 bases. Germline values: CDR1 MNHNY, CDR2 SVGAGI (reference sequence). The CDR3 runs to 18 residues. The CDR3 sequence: CASSNSPPPGLNTGELFF. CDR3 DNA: TGTGCCAGCAGTAACTCACCTCCACCGGGACTAAACACCGGGGAGCTGTTTTTT.